The 7 T cell receptor beta chains below all came from one sample that was sequenced in a study of blood T cell repertoires in COVID-19. TCRdb keeps only in-frame clones here, not all; method: immunoSEQ multiplex PCR. The sample has tens of thousands of clones, about nine tenths seen once; the top ten hold approximately 1.5%. The sample taken for sequencing was peripheral blood. These receptors were taken from a man between 60 and 70 years old with acute or convalescent COVID-19.

This chain links TRBV29-1 with TRBJ1-4; D remains unclear. CDR1 is SQVTM and CDR2 is ANQGSEA in the germline V gene. V was shortened by 7 bases and J by 8 bases, with 11 bases between the two germline ends. This CDR3 is 11 amino acids long. CDR3 bases: TGCAGCGGGTATCTAGGAGAAAAACTGTTTTTT. Translating it yields CSGYLGEKLFF.

The chain joins TRBV29-1 to TRBJ2-7; 8 bases line up with TRBD1. The J segment lost 5 bases and the V segment lost 3 bases, leaving 6 bases of the junction unmatched. CDR1 and CDR2 (germline): SQVTM, ANQGSEA. The CDR3 length is 13 residues. This CDR3 reads CSVDTGGSHEQYF. In DNA, the CDR3 is TGCAGCGTTGATACAGGGGGGTCCCACGAGCAGTACTTC.

This clone was seen a single time. V and J are TRBV5-1 and TRBJ1-2; D is ambiguous. V dropped 3 bases and J dropped 6 bases, with 9 bases sitting between them. Germline-derived CDR1 and CDR2 are SGHRS and YFSETQ. The CDR3 spans 12 residues. CDR3 amino acids: CASSSTVDGYTF. Written as DNA, the CDR3 is TGCGCCAGCAGCTCGACTGTGGATGGCTACACCTTC.

The chain joins TRBV12-3 or TRBV12-4 to TRBJ1-4; no reliable D call. CDR3 length: 13 residues. Trimming cost V 7 bases and J 4 bases, with 10 bases left between them. CDR3: CASTYRGNEKLFF. In DNA, the CDR3 is TGTGCCAGCACATATCGGGGTAATGAAAAACTGTTTTTT.

The chain recombines TRBV6-1 with TRBJ1-6; D gene uncertain. Trimming took 0 bases from V and 4 from J, leaving 7 bases between them. This CDR3 has 15 residues. CDR1 is MNHNS, CDR2 SASEGT, per germline. In DNA form, the CDR3 reads TGTGCCAGCAGTGAAGCTTCGGGGTATAATTCACCCCTCCACTTT. Its protein product is CASSEASGYNSPLHF.

The J gene is TRBJ1-1, the V gene TRBV19; unclear D gene. V was pared by 5 bases and J by 3 bases, with 7 bases between. The CDR3 is 12 amino acids. Germline V gene lookup returns CDR1 LNHDA and CDR2 SQIVND (reference sequence). The CDR3 protein is CASSRTDTEAFF. In nucleotides, the CDR3 is TGTGCCAGTAGTCGAACGGACACTGAAGCTTTCTTT.

In this sample, this clone turned up a few times. The chain links TRBV30 to TRBJ1-2; no clear D gene. The CDR3 spans 12 residues. The V end lost 5 bases, the J end lost 8 bases, and 15 bases lay between the germline ends. Germline V lookup: CDR1 GTSNPN, CDR2 SVGIG (reference sequence). The CDR3 reads CAWDRVSGGYTF. The CDR3 nucleotides read TGTGCCTGGGATCGCGTGAGCGGGGGCTACACCTTC.